One and the same sample provided the 16 T cell receptor beta chains below, sequenced in a study of blood T cell repertoires in COVID-19. Sequencing was performed with immunoSEQ multiplex PCR; in TCRdb, only in-frame clones are kept and a portion is missing. The table lists about 87,000 clones, roughly 88% of them singletons. The sample consisted of peripheral blood. The receptor source for this set is a man younger than 35 with COVID-19, enrolled during active disease.

This chain connects TRBV30 to TRBJ2-7; 10 positions agree with TRBD1. The V and J ends lost 0 bases and 5 bases, in that order; junction bases with no gene match: 4. This CDR3 is built from 14 residues. CDR1 and CDR2 from the germline V gene are GTSNPN and SVGIG (reference sequence). The CDR3 here is CAWSVGTGVHEQYF. Written as DNA, the CDR3 is TGTGCCTGGAGTGTAGGGACAGGGGTACACGAGCAGTACTTC. Drawing the rest from reference TRBV30 and TRBJ2-7, the complete variable domain is SQTIHQWPATLVQPVGSPLSLECTVEGTSNPNLYWYRQAAGRGLQLLFYSVGIGQISSEVPQNLSASRPQDRQFILSSKKLLLSDSGFYLCAWSVGTGVHEQYFGPGTRLTVT.

The CDR3 DNA reads as TGTGCCAGCAGCACCCGTCCGGGACTCAATGAGCAGTTCTTC. Translating it yields CASSTRPGLNEQFF. This chain connects TRBV7-2 to TRBJ2-1, with D possibly matching TRBD2 (6 bases). The CDR3 loop spans 14 amino acids. V was cut by 5 bases and J by 6 bases, with 14 bases left in between. Germline loops: CDR1 SGHTA, CDR2 FQGNSA. The full variable domain, rest sourced from reference TRBV7-2 and TRBJ2-1, is GAGVSQSPSNKVTEKGKDVELRCDPISGHTALYWYRQSLGQGLEFLIYFQGNSAPDKSGLPSDRFSAERTGGSVSTLTIQRTQQEDSAVYLCASSTRPGLNEQFFGPGTRLTVL.

The V gene is TRBV7-2, the J gene TRBJ2-2; D ambiguous. CDR1 and CDR2 (germline): SGHTA, FQGNSA. The V end was cut by 3 bases, the J end by 3 bases, with 8 bases between. The CDR3 sequence is 14 residues long. The CDR3 region has the DNA TGTGCCAGCAGCTTCTCAACTTACACCGGGGAGCTGTTTTTT. Translated, it gives CASSFSTYTGELFF.

The rearrangement uses TRBV10-3 and TRBJ2-1; TRBD2 matches at 7 bases. The germline gives CDR1 ENHRY, CDR2 SYGVKD. The CDR3 spans 12 residues. V shed 7 bases, J shed 9 bases, and the junction held 6 bases outside the gene matches. The CDR3 is CAITASGSEQFF. CDR3 DNA sequence: TGTGCCATCACCGCTAGCGGCTCTGAGCAGTTCTTC.

The chain employs TRBV3-1 (or the pseudogene TRBV3-2) and TRBJ2-3; 7 nucleotides match TRBD1. V lost 3 bases to trimming and J lost 3 bases; unmatched junction nucleotides: 6. The length of the CDR3 is 15 residues. Germline V CDR1 and CDR2: LGHDT, YNNKEL (reference sequence). The CDR3 spells CASSHRGQETDTQYF. The CDR3 DNA reads TGTGCCAGCAGCCACCGCGGACAGGAAACAGATACGCAGTATTTT.

The chain is built from TRBV5-4 and TRBJ2-1; TRBD2 agrees at 9 bases. The CDR3 covers 20 residues. Germline lookup yields CDR1 SGHNT and CDR2 YYREEE (reference sequence). V shed 2 bases and J 1 base; nucleotides not matched to a gene: 16. The CDR3 is CASSFDPRTYSGSSYNEQFF. The CDR3 nucleotides read TGTGCCAGCAGCTTCGACCCCAGAACGTATAGCGGGAGTTCCTACAATGAGCAGTTCTTC.

The chain is built from TRBV28 and TRBJ1-2; 8 nucleotides match TRBD1. The CDR3 is made up of 14 amino acids. Germline assignment: CDR1 MDHEN and CDR2 SYDVKM. The V segment lost 5 bases and the J segment 2 bases; nucleotides outside the gene matches: 4. Here the CDR3 reads CASSRTGRNYGYTF. The CDR3, as DNA: TGTGCCAGCAGTCGGACAGGGAGAAACTATGGCTACACCTTC.

J is TRBJ2-3 and V is TRBV7-7, with TRBD2 matching 9 bases. V trimming: 1 base; J trimming: 0 bases; junction bases outside the gene matches: 11. This CDR3 is built from 19 residues. The germline CDR1 and CDR2 sequences are SSHAT and FNYEAQ (reference sequence). CDR3 sequence: CASSLEPPSGDASTDTQYF. CDR3 coding DNA: TGTGCCAGCAGCTTAGAACCACCTAGCGGGGATGCTAGCACAGATACGCAGTATTTT.

The chain couples TRBV28 to TRBJ2-1, with TRBD2 matching over 14 bases. The CDR3 runs to 17 residues. Germline lookup yields CDR1 MDHEN and CDR2 SYDVKM. With V trimmed by 5 bases and J by 1 base, 4 bases remained unmatched. The CDR3 spells CASSLRLAGGSYNEQFF. The CDR3 DNA is TGTGCCAGCAGTCTCAGACTAGCGGGAGGGTCCTACAATGAGCAGTTCTTC.

This rearrangement joins TRBV2 to TRBJ1-2; possibly TRBD1 for D (5 bases). Germline values: CDR1 SNHLY, CDR2 FYNNEI. The CDR3 runs to 14 residues. V was shortened by 3 bases and J by 4 bases, with 12 bases between the two germline ends. The CDR3 DNA reads TGTGCCAGCAGTGAGGAATCCAGGGTCTATGGCTACACCTTC. Amino acids: CASSEESRVYGYTF.

J is TRBJ2-2 and V is TRBV3-1 (or the pseudogene TRBV3-2); 7 bases are shared with TRBD1. This CDR3 contains 16 residues. Germline CDR1 LGHDT, CDR2 YNNKEL (reference sequence). V was clipped by 1 base and J by 4 bases; unmatched bases: 6. The chain's CDR3 is CASSQGRGRLTGELFF. The CDR3 coding sequence is TGTGCCAGCAGCCAAGGTAGGGGGCGCCTCACCGGGGAGCTGTTTTTT.

V gene TRBV4-3 combines with J gene TRBJ1-3; possibly TRBD1 for D (5 bases). The CDR3 is 17 amino acids. V was cut by 1 base and J by 2 bases, with 15 bases left in between. CDR1 and CDR2 (germline): LGHNA, YSLEER. This CDR3 is CASSQVPQGPTGNTIYF. The CDR3 DNA reads as TGCGCCAGCAGCCAAGTTCCCCAGGGCCCAACTGGAAACACCATATATTTT.

The V gene is TRBV24-1, the J gene TRBJ2-1; D may be TRBD2 (8 bases). Germline-derived CDR1 and CDR2 are KGHDR and SFDVKD. The CDR3 spans 17 residues. With 7 bases removed from V and 5 bases from J, the gap between germline ends came to 23 bases. The CDR3 sequence is CATSDPGGAGGHNEQFF. CDR3 in DNA: TGTGCCACCAGCGACCCAGGGGGGGCGGGGGGCCACAATGAGCAGTTCTTC.

Turning to this clone: An end of the junction does not agree with germline; a read error may underlie this. J is TRBJ1-2 and V is TRBV7-9; 8 positions agree with TRBD1. The germline gives CDR1 SEHNR, CDR2 FQNEAQ (reference sequence). The CDR3 has 14 residues. The CDR3 region is CASSQSGGLYGCTF. CDR3 bases: TGTGCCAGCAGCCAGTCAGGGGGCCTCTATGGCTGCACCTTC.

This clone was counted a single time. This chain uses TRBV9 with TRBJ2-1; D unresolved. Per the germline V gene, CDR1 is SGDLS and CDR2 is YYNGEE. The V gene lost 0 bases and the J gene lost 0 bases, with 7 bases spanning the gap. The CDR3 has 15 residues. CDR3 region: CASSVAEVSYNEQFF. CDR3 in DNA: TGTGCCAGCAGCGTAGCTGAGGTCTCCTACAATGAGCAGTTCTTC. The full variable domain, with the rest looked up from reference TRBV9 and TRBJ2-1, is DSGVTQTPKHLITATGQRVTLRCSPRSGDLSVYWYQQSLDQGLQFLIQYYNGEERAKGNILERFSAQQFPDLHSELNLSSLELGDSALYFCASSVAEVSYNEQFFGPGTRLTVL.

This clone was counted a few times. This chain uses TRBV28 with TRBJ1-1, with 7 bases matching TRBD1. J gave up 4 bases and V 3 bases, and 5 bases lay outside the gene matches. Germline V lookup: CDR1 MDHEN, CDR2 SYDVKM. The CDR3 runs to 14 residues. In DNA, the CDR3 is TGTGCCAGCAGTTTGGGACAGCGGCTCACTGAAGCTTTCTTT. Its protein product is CASSLGQRLTEAFF. Combining the CDR3 with reference TRBV28 and TRBJ1-1 gives the whole variable domain DVKVTQSSRYLVKRTGEKVFLECVQDMDHENMFWYRQDPGLGLRLIYFSYDVKMKEKGDIPEGYSVSREKKERFSLILESASTNQTSMYLCASSLGQRLTEAFFGQGTRLTVV.